The entry that follows covers one TCR beta chain sequence. No antigen is known for it. Sequencing used cDNA as its template, made by extracting RNA and reverse transcribing it. Assay used: immunoSEQ multiplex PCR; TCRdb lists only in-frame clones, some missing. The sample shows 60,000 to 85,000 clones, around 61% of them seen only once. This sample is part of a study of CD8+ T cells in alopecia areata. Study results and caveats: Tofacitinib significantly lowered scalp clonality and expanded CD8+ clones among the top 100. Lesional scalp, notably in alopecia totalis/universalis, had clonality above that of normal scalp.

Germline V gene lookup returns CDR1 MNHEY and CDR2 SMNVEV (reference sequence). The CDR3 has 16 amino acids. V was cut by 7 bases and J by 0 bases, with 19 bases left in between. Treatment specified: oral pan-JAK inhibitor, 5-10 mg twice daily. The chain combines TRBV27 with TRBJ2-7; D may match TRBD1 or TRBD2 (5 bases each). This clonotype was obtained from a human donor with alopecia areata. The sequences come from CD8+ T cells sorted from blood, collected at week 24, from a patient treated with tofacitinib. The CDR3 spells CASIGLTGPSSYEQYF. Written as DNA, the CDR3 is TGTGCCAGCATTGGCCTTACGGGGCCCAGCTCCTACGAGCAGTACTTC.